This passage covers 10 T cell receptor beta chains from one sample sequenced in a study of T cells of healthy individuals. TCRdb recomputed calls from the 5' RACE reads with MiXCR, one row per CDR3 protein. The table has approximately 52,000 distinct CDR3 sequences, over 12% seen once. The receptors shown here come from a human donor in good health.

This chain links TRBV28 with TRBJ2-1; D unclear. V shed 3 bases and J shed 4 bases, with 4 bases lying between them. Germline lookup yields CDR1 MDHEN and CDR2 SYDVKM. The CDR3 totals 12 residues. For the CDR3, the DNA is TGTGCCAGCAGTTTGGAGTACAATGAGCAGTTCTTC. Protein sequence: CASSLEYNEQFF.

V gene TRBV5-1 combines with J gene TRBJ2-1, with D unclear. Germline V lookup: CDR1 SGHRS, CDR2 YFSETQ. CDR3 length equals 13 residues. Trimming cost V 0 bases and J 6 bases, with 7 bases left between them. As DNA, the CDR3 is TGCGCCAGCAGCTTGGTTCAAGGCAATGAGCAGTTCTTC. Translating gives CASSLVQGNEQFF.

At least ten counts were recorded for this clonotype. The chain links TRBV29-1 to TRBJ1-1, with a weak D call TRBD1 (5 bases). CDR3 length equals 13 residues. Germline V gene data show CDR1 as SQVTM and CDR2 as ANQGSEA. V was cut by 5 bases and J by 4 bases, with 14 bases left in between. CDR3 amino acids: CSVLYGGITEAFF. As DNA, the CDR3 is TGCAGCGTTCTTTACGGGGGAATCACTGAAGCTTTCTTT.

The chain links TRBV7-8 to TRBJ1-5, with TRBD1 as a possible D gene (5 bases). The germline V gene has CDR1 SGHVS and CDR2 FQNEAQ. Trimming cost V 8 bases and J 8 bases, with 16 bases left between them. This CDR3 region has 13 residues. This CDR3 reads CASGNQWGEPQHF. For the CDR3, the DNA is TGTGCCAGCGGGAATCAGTGGGGGGAGCCCCAGCATTTT.

This clonotype has just a few counts. The chain joins TRBV9 to TRBJ2-3, with TRBD2 as a possible D gene (5 bases). CDR3 length equals 16 residues. The ends were cut back, 4 bases at V and 2 bases at J, with 17 bases in the middle. Germline CDR1 reads SGDLS; CDR2 reads YYNGEE. CDR3: CASSLLGVPHTDTQYF. The DNA of the CDR3 is TGTGCCAGCAGCCTCCTCGGGGTTCCTCACACAGATACGCAGTATTTT.

This clonotype was picked up a small number of times. The chain couples TRBV20-1 to TRBJ1-2; 7 bases line up with TRBD1. The V gene end was trimmed by 5 bases and the J gene end by 4 bases; junction bases not matched to a gene: 7. The germline gives CDR1 DFQATT, CDR2 SNEGSKA (reference sequence). The length of the CDR3 is 13 residues. CDR3 sequence reads: CSAATGTAYGYTF. The CDR3 DNA reads TGCAGTGCTGCGACCGGGACAGCCTATGGCTACACCTTC.

This clonotype showed up just a few times. This chain joins TRBV5-4 and TRBJ2-3; either TRBD1 or TRBD2 may supply D (7 bases each). CDR1 is SGHNT and CDR2 is YYREEE in the germline V gene (reference sequence). This CDR3 has 16 residues. V was cut by 0 bases and J by 3 bases, with 14 bases left in between. The CDR3 loop is CASSLARGGSTDTQYF. In nucleotides, the CDR3 is TGTGCCAGCAGCTTGGCCAGGGGGGGTTCGACAGATACGCAGTATTTT.

This clonotype has ten or more counts. The rearrangement uses TRBV5-5 and TRBJ1-1, with TRBD1 matching 8 bases. With 3 bases clipped from V and 1 base from J, the junction kept 2 bases outside the gene matches. The germline V gene encodes CDR1 SGHKS and CDR2 YYEKEE (reference sequence). CDR3 length equals 14 residues. The CDR3 spells CASSWQGANTEAFF. DNA for the CDR3: TGTGCCAGCAGCTGGCAGGGGGCGAACACTGAAGCTTTCTTT. Complete variable domain (other parts from reference TRBV5-5 and TRBJ1-1): DAGVTQSPTHLIKTRGQQVTLRCSPISGHKSVSWYQQVLGQGPQFIFQYYEKEERGRGNFPDRFSARQFPNYSSELNVNALLLGDSALYLCASSWQGANTEAFFGQGTRLTVV.

This chain connects TRBV2 to TRBJ2-1; 11 bases map to TRBD1. Germline values: CDR1 SNHLY, CDR2 FYNNEI. This CDR3 has 15 residues. The V gene end was trimmed by 7 bases and the J gene end by 7 bases; junction bases not matched to a gene: 9. The CDR3 nucleotides read TGTGCCAGCATCCCGGACAGGGGGCGTATGAATGAGCAGTTCTTC. It yields the protein CASIPDRGRMNEQFF. Looking up the rest from reference TRBV2 and TRBJ2-1 gives the full variable domain: EPEVTQTPSHQVTQMGQEVILRCVPISNHLYFYWYRQILGQKVEFLVSFYNNEISEKSEIFDDQFSVERPDGSNFTLKIRSTKLEDSAMYFCASIPDRGRMNEQFFGPGTRLTVL.

The CDR3 DNA follows: TGTGCCAGCAGCCCACCCGGGGTAGCGGGAGGGGCCGGGGAGCTGTTTTTT. Its protein product is CASSPPGVAGGAGELFF. This chain joins TRBV7-2 and TRBJ2-2; TRBD2 matches at 11 bases. The CDR3 is 17 amino acids. CDR1 is SGHTA, CDR2 FQGNSA, per germline. V dropped 5 bases and J dropped 6; count of bases not matched to a gene: 11.